The clone carrying this T cell receptor beta chain was recorded many times. V was clipped by 6 bases and J by 2 bases; unmatched bases: 7. Looked up from germline, CDR1 is SGHVS and CDR2 is FNYEAQ. This CDR3 region has 15 residues. This specimen comes from a study of early T cells in non-severe SARS-CoV-2 infection. TCRdb analysed the 5' RACE reads with MiXCR anew, one entry per CDR3 protein. The top ten hold around 3% of the sample, which has approximately 83,000 distinct CDR3 sequences, roughly an eighth seen once. The V gene is TRBV7-6, the J gene TRBJ2-1; TRBD1 matches at 7 bases. This sequence was found in an adult who was a healthcare worker with PCR-confirmed SARS-CoV-2 infection or an uninfected control (not recorded which). Sequenced: whole blood. CDR3 loop: CASSLSGGPYNEQFF. CDR3 nucleotide sequence: TGTGCCAGCAGTCTGTCAGGGGGTCCCTACAATGAGCAGTTCTTC. Looking up the rest from reference TRBV7-6 and TRBJ2-1 gives the full variable domain: GAGVSQSPRYKVTKRGQDVALRCDPISGHVSLYWYRQALGQGPEFLTYFNYEAQQDKSGLPNDRFSAERPEGSISTLTIQRTEQRDSAMYRCASSLSGGPYNEQFFGPGTRLTVL.